Detailed here is one T cell receptor beta chain. The data were produced by immunoSEQ multiplex PCR, yet TCRdb's version contains in-frame clones alone and is incomplete. The table lists about 100,000 clones, less than 90% of them singletons. The data stem from a study of blood T cell repertoires in COVID-19. Study summary: The origin of the acute and convalescent COVID-19 samples was the United States, Italy and Spain.

This CDR3 region has 17 residues. Germline CDR1 reads MGHDK; CDR2 reads SYGVNS. Losses at the gene ends were 0 bases for V and 5 bases for J; bases not matched to a gene: 10. V is TRBV25-1 and J is TRBJ2-5; TRBD2 matches 9 bases. The clonotype originates from a man of 80 years or more with acute or convalescent COVID-19. The sample was peripheral blood. CDR3 DNA sequence: TGTGCCAGCAGTGAATATGGGCTAGCGGGGAATGGGGAGACCCAGTACTTC. Translating it yields CASSEYGLAGNGETQYF. Full variable domain (outside the CDR3, taken from reference TRBV25-1 and TRBJ2-5): EADIYQTPRYLVIGTGKKITLECSQTMGHDKMYWYQQDPGMELHLIHYSYGVNSTEKGDLSSESTVSRIRTEHFPLTLESARPSHTSQYLCASSEYGLAGNGETQYFGPGTRLLVL.